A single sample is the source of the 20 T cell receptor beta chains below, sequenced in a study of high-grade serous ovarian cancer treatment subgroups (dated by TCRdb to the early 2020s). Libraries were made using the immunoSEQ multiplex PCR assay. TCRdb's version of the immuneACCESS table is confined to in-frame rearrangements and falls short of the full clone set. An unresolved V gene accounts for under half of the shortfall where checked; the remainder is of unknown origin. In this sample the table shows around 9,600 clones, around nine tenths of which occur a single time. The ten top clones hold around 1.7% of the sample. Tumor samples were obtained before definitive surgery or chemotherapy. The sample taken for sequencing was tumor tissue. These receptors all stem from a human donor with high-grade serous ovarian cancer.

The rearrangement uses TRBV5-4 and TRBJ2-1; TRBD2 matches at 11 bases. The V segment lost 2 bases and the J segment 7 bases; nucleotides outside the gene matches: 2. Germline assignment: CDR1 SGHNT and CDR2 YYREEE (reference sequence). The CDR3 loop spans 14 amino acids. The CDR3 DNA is TGTGCCAGCAGCTTTACTAGCGGGAGTAATGAGCAGTTCTTC. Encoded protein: CASSFTSGSNEQFF.

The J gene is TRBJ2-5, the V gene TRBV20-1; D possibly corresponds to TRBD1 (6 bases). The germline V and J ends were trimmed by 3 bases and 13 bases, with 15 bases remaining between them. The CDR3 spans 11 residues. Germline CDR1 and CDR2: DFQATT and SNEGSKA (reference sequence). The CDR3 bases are TGCAGTGCTAGTGACAGAGACAGGATGTACTTC. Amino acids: CSASDRDRMYF.

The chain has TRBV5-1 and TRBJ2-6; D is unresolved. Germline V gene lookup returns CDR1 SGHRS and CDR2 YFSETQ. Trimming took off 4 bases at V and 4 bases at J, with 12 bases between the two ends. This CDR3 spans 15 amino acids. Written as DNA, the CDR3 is TGCGCCAGCAGCCTGCTCTCCGCGGGGGCCAACGTCCTGACTTTC. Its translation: CASSLLSAGANVLTF.

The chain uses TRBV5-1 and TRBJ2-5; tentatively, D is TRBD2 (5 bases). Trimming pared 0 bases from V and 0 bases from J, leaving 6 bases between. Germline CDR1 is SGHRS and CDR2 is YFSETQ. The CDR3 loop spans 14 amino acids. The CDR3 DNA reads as TGCGCCAGCAGCTTGGGCGGGTACCAAGAGACCCAGTACTTC. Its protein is CASSLGGYQETQYF. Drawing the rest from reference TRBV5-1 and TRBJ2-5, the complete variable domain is KAGVTQTPRYLIKTRGQQVTLSCSPISGHRSVSWYQQTPGQGLQFLFEYFSETQRNKGNFPGRFSGRQFSNSRSEMNVSTLELGDSALYLCASSLGGYQETQYFGPGTRLLVL.

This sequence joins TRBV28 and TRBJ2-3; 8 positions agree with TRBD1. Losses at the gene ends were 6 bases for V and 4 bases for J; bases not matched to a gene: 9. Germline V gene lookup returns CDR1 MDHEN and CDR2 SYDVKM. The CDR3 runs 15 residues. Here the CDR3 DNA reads TGTGCCAGCAGACCCCCGGACAGGGTCCCAGATACGCAGTATTTT. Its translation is CASRPPDRVPDTQYF.

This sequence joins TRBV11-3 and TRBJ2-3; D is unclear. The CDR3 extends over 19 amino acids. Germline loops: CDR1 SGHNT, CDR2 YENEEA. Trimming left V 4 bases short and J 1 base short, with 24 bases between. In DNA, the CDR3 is TGTGCCAGCAGCTCCGTCGCCTGGGCGGCTGCAAAGCGCACAGATACGCAGTATTTT. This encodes CASSSVAWAAAKRTDTQYF.

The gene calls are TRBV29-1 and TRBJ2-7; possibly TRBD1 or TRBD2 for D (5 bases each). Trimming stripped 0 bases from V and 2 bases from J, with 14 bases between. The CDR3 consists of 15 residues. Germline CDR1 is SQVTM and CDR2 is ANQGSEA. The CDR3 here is CSVEDWGRSPYEQYF. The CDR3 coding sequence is TGCAGCGTTGAAGATTGGGGACGGAGTCCCTACGAGCAGTACTTC.

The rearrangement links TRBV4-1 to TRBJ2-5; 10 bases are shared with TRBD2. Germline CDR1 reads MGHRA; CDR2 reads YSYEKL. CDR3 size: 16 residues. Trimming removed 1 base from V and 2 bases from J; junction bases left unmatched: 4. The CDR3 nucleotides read TGCGCCAGCAGCCAAGTACTACTAGCGGGGCAAGAGACCCAGTACTTC. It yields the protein CASSQVLLAGQETQYF.

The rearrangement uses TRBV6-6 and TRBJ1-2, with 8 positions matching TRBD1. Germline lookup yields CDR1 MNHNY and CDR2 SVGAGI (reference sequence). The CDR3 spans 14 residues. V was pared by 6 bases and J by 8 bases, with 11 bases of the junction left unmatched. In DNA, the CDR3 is TGTGCCAGCAGCACTGGGCCGGGACAGGTCGGCTACACCTTC. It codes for CASSTGPGQVGYTF.

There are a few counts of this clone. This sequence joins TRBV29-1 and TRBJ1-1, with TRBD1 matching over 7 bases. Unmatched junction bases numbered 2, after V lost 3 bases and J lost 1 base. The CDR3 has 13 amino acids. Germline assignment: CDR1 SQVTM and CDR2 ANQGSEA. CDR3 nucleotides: TGCAGCGTTGAGGGACAGCAGAACACTGAAGCTTTCTTT. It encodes CSVEGQQNTEAFF. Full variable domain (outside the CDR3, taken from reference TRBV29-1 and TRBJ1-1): SAVISQKPSRDICQRGTSLTIQCQVDSQVTMMFWYRQQPGQSLTLIATANQGSEATYESGFVIDKFPISRPNLTFSTLTVSNMSPEDSSIYLCSVEGQQNTEAFFGQGTRLTVV.

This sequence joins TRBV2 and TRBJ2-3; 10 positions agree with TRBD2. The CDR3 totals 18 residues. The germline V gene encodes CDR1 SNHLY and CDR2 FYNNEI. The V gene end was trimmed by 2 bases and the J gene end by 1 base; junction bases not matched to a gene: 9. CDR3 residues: CASSETRLGLAGTDTQYF. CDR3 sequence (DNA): TGTGCCAGCAGTGAAACGCGACTCGGACTAGCGGGCACAGATACGCAGTATTTT. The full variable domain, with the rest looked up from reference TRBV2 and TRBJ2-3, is EPEVTQTPSHQVTQMGQEVILRCVPISNHLYFYWYRQILGQKVEFLVSFYNNEISEKSEIFDDQFSVERPDGSNFTLKIRSTKLEDSAMYFCASSETRLGLAGTDTQYFGPGTRLTVL.

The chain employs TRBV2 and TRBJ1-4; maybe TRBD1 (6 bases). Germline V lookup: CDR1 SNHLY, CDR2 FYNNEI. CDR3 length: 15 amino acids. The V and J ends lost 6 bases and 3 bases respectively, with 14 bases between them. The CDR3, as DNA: TGTGCCAGCAGGGCAGGGGACCAGGCTAATGAAAAACTGTTTTTT. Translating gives CASRAGDQANEKLFF.

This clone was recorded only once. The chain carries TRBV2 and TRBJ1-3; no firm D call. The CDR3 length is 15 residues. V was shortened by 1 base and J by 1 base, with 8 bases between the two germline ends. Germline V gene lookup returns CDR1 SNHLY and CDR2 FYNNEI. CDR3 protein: CASSEGAPSGNTIYF. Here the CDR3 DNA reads TGTGCCAGCAGTGAAGGGGCGCCTTCTGGAAACACCATATATTTT.

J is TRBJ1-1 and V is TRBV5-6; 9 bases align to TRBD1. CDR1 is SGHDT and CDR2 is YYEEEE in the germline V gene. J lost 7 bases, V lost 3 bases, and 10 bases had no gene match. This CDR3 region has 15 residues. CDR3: CASSYRDRVLVEAFF. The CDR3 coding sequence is TGTGCCAGCAGCTACCGGGACAGGGTTTTGGTTGAAGCTTTCTTT.

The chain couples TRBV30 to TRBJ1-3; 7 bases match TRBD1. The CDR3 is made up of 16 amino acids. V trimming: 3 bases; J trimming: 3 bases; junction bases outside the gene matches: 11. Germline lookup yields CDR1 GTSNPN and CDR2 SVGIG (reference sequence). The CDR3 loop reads CAWREKVGGDGNTIYF. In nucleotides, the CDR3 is TGTGCCTGGAGAGAGAAGGTAGGGGGCGATGGAAACACCATATATTTT.

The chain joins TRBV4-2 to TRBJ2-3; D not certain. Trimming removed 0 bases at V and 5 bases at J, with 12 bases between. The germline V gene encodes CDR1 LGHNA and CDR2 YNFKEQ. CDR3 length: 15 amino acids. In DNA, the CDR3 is TGTGCCAGCAGCCAAGAGTACCTAGTCCAAGATACGCAGTATTTT. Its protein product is CASSQEYLVQDTQYF.

CDR3 protein: CASSPGTANTGELFF. As DNA, the CDR3 is TGTGCCAGCTCACCAGGGACGGCGAACACCGGGGAGCTGTTTTTT. V gene TRBV18 combines with J gene TRBJ2-2; D may be TRBD1 or TRBD2 (5 bases each). The V end lost 2 bases, the J end lost 0 bases, and 7 bases lay between the germline ends. CDR3 size: 15 residues. The germline V gene encodes CDR1 KGHSH and CDR2 LQKENI. The variable domain in full, with the rest retrieved from reference TRBV18 and TRBJ2-2, is NAGVMQNPRHLVRRRGQEARLRCSPMKGHSHVYWYRQLPEEGLKFMVYLQKENIIDESGMPKERFSAEFPKEGPSILRIQQVVRGDSAAYFCASSPGTANTGELFFGEGSRLTVL.

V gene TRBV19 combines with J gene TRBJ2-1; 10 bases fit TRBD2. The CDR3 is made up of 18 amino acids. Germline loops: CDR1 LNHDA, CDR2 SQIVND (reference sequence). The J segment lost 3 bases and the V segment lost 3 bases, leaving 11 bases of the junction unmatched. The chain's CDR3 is CASSMTVASGRGYNEQFF. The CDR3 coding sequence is TGTGCCAGTAGTATGACGGTGGCTAGCGGGAGAGGCTACAATGAGCAGTTCTTC.

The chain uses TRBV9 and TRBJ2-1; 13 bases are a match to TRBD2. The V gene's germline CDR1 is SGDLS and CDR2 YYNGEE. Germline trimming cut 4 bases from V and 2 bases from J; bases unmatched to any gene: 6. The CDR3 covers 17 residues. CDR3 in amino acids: CASSTPTSGRTYNEQFF. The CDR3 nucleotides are TGTGCCAGCAGCACCCCGACTAGCGGGAGGACCTACAATGAGCAGTTCTTC.

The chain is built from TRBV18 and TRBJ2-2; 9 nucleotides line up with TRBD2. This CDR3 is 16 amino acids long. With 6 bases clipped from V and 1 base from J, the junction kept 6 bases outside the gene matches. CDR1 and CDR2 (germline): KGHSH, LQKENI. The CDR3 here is CASSPSGNVNTGELFF. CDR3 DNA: TGTGCCAGCTCGCCTAGCGGGAACGTGAACACCGGGGAGCTGTTTTTT.